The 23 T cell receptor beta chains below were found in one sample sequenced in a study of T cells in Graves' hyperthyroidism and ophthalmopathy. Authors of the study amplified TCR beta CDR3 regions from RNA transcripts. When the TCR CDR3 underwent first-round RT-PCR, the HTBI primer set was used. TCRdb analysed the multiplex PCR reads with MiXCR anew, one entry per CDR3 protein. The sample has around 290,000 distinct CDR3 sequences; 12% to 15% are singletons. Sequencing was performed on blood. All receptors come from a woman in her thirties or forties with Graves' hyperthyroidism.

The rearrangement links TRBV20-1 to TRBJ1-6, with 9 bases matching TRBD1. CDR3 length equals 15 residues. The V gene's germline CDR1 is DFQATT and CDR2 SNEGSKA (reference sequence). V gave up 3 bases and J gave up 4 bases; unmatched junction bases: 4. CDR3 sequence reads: CSASGTGLYNSPLHF. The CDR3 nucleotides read TGCAGTGCTAGTGGGACAGGGTTGTATAATTCACCCCTCCACTTT.

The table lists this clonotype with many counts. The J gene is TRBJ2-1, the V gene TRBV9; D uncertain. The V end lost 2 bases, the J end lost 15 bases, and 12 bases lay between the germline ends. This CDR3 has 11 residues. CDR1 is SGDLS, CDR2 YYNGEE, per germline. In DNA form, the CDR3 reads TGTGCCAGCAGCGTGGGCCAGCGTCTGTTCTTC. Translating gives CASSVGQRLFF.

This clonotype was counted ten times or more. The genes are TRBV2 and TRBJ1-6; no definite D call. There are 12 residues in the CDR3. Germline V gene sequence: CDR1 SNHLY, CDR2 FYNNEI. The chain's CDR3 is CAGGTYNSPLHF. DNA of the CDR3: TGTGCGGGAGGAACCTATAATTCACCCCTCCACTTT.

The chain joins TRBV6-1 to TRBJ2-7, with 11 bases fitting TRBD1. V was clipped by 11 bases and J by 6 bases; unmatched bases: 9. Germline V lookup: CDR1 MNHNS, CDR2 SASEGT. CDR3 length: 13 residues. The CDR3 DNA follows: TGTGCCTTGGACAGGGGGCGCCAGGGCGAGCAGTACTTC. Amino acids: CALDRGRQGEQYF.

The CDR3 sequence: CSVERGGGGDTQYF. The CDR3 DNA sequence: TGCAGCGTTGAAAGGGGAGGGGGAGGAGATACGCAGTATTTT. This rearrangement joins TRBV29-1 to TRBJ2-3; D perhaps matches TRBD2 (7 bases). CDR1 is SQVTM, CDR2 ANQGSEA, per germline. This CDR3 contains 14 residues. V was pared by 2 bases and J by 5 bases, with 14 bases between.

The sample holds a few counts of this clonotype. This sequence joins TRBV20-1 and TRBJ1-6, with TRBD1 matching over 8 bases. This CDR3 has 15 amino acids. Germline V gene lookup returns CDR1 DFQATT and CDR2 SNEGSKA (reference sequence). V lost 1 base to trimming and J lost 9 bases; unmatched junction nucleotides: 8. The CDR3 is CSARAPDRETSPLHF. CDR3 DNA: TGCAGTGCTAGAGCCCCGGACAGGGAAACTTCACCCCTCCACTTT.

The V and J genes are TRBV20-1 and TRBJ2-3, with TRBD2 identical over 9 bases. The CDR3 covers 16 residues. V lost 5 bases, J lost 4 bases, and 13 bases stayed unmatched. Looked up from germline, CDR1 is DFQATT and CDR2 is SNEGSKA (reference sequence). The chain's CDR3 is CSAPPLAGRSADTQYF. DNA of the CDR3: TGCAGTGCTCCCCCGCTAGCGGGACGTAGCGCAGATACGCAGTATTTT.

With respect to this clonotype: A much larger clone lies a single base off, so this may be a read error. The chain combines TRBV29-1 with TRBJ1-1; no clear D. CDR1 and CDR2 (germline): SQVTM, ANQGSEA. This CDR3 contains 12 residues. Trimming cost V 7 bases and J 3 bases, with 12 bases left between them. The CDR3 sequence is CSGLRRDTEAFF. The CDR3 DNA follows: TGCAGCGGTTTAAGGAGGGACACTGAAGCTTTCTTT.

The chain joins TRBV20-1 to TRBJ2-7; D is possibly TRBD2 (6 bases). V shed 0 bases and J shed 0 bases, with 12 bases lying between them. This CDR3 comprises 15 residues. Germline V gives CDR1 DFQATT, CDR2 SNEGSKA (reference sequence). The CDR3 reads CSARDPGGDSYEQYF. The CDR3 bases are TGCAGTGCTAGAGATCCCGGCGGGGACTCCTACGAGCAGTACTTC.

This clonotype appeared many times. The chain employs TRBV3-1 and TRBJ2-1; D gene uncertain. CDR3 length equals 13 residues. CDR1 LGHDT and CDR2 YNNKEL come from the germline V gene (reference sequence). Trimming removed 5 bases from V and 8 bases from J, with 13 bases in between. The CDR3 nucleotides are TGTGCCAGCAGCTCAAGCGTTGGCGATGAGCAGTTCTTC. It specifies CASSSSVGDEQFF.

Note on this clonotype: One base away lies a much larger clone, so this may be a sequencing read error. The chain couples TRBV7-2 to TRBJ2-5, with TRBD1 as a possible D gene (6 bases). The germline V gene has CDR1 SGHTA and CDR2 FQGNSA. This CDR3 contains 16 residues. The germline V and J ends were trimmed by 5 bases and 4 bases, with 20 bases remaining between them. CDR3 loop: CASSRSWTVVRETQYF. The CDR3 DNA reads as TGTGCCAGCAGCCGATCCTGGACAGTGGTACGAGAGACCCAGTACTTC.

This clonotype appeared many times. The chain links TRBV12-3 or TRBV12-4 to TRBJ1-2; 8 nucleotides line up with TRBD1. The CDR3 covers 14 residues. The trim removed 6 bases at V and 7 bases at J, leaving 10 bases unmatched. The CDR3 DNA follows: TGTGCCAGCAGCAACAGGGGGACTCTTGGTGGCTACACCTTC. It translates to CASSNRGTLGGYTF.

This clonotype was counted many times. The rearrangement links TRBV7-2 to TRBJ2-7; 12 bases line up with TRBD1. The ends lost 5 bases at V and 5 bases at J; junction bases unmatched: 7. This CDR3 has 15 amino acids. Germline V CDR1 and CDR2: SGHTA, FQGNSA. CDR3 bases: TGTGCCAGCAGCCCCGCCGGGACAGGGGGCCACGAGCAGTACTTC. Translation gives CASSPAGTGGHEQYF.

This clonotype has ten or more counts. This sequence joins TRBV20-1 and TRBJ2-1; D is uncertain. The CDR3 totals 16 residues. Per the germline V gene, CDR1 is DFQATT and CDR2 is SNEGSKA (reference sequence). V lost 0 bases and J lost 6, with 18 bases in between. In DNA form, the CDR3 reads TGCAGTGCTAGAGATACCAGGCGGCCCGGCATCAATGAGCAGTTCTTC. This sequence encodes CSARDTRRPGINEQFF.

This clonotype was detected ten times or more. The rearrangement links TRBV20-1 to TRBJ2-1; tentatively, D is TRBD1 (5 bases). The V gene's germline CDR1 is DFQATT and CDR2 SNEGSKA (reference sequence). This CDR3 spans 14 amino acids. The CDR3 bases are TGCAGCCAAAAAAAGGGGATATCGCACAATGAGCAGTTCTTC. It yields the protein CSQKKGISHNEQFF.

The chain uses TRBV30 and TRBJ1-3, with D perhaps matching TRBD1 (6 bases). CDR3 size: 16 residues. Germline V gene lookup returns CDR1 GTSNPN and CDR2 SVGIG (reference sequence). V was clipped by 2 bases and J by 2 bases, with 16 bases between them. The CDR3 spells CAWSFRGTGTGNTIYF. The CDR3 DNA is TGTGCCTGGAGTTTCCGGGGAACAGGGACTGGAAACACCATATATTTT.

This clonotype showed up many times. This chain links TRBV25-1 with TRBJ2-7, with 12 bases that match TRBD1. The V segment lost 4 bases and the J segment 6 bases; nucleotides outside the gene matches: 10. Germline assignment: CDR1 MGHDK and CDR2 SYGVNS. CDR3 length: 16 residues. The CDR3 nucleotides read TGTGCCAGCAGTGCGGGGGACAGGGGGCGCTTAGGCGAGCAGTACTTC. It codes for CASSAGDRGRLGEQYF.

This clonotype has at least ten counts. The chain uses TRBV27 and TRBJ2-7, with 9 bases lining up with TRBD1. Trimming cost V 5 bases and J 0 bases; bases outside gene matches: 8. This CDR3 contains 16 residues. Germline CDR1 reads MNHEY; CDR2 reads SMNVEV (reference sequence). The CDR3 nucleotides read TGTGCCAGCAGTCTCTTCGGACAGGGGAGCTCCTACGAGCAGTACTTC. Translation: CASSLFGQGSSYEQYF.

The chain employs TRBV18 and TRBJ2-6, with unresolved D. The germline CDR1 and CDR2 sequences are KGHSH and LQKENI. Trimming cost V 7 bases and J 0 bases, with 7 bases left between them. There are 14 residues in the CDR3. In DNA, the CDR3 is TGTGCCAGCTTCCAAGACTCTGGGGCCAACGTCCTGACTTTC. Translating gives CASFQDSGANVLTF.

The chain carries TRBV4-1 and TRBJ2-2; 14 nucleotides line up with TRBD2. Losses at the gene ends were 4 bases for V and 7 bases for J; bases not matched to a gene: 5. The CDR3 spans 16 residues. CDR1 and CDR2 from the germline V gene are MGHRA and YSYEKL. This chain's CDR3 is CASSRPGLAGVGELFF. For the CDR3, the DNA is TGCGCCAGCAGCCGTCCGGGACTAGCGGGAGTCGGGGAGCTGTTTTTT.

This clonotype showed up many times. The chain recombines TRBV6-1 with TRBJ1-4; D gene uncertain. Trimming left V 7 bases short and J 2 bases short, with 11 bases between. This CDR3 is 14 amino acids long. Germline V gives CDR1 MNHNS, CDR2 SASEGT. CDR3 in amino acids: CASIPPGTNEKLFF. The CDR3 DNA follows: TGTGCCAGCATCCCCCCCGGGACTAATGAAAAACTGTTTTTT.

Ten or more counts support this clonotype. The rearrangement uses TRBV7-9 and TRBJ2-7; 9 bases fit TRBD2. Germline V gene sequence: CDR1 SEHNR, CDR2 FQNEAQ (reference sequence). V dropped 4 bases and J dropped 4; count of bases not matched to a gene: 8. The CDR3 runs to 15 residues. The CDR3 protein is CASSYDLAGVYEQYF. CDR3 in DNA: TGTGCCAGCAGCTACGACTTAGCGGGAGTTTACGAGCAGTACTTC.

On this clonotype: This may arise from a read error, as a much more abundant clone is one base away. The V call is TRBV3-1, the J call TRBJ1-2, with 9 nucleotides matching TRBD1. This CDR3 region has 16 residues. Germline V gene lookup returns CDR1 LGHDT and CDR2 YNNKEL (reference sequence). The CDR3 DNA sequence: TGTGCCAGCAGCCATCAGTTCACAGGGGGCACCTATGGCTACCCCTTC. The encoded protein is CASSHQFTGGTYGYPF.